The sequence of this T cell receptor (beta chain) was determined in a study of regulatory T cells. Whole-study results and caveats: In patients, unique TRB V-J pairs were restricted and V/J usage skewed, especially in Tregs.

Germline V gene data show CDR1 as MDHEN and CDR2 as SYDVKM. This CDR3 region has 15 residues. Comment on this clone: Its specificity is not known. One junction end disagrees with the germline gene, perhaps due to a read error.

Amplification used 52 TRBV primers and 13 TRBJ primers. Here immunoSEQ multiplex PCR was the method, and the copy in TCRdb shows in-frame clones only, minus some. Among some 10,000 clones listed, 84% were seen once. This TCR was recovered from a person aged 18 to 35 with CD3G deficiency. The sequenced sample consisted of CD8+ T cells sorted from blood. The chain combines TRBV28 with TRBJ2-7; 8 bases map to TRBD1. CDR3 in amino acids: CASSYSTGGTYKQYF. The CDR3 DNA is TGTGCCAGCAGTTATAGTACAGGGGGGACCTACAAGCAGTACTTC.